These 7 T cell receptor beta chains were sequenced from one sample in a study of T cell responses to AZD1222 COVID-19 vaccine. TCRdb's copy holds only in-frame clones and misses some; the assay was immunoSEQ multiplex PCR. The sample consists of some 140,000 clones, around 90% of them appearing once. The sample consisted of peripheral blood, taken on day 0 of AZD1222 vaccination. The origin of the receptors is an adult in good health.

This clone came up a few times. The chain uses TRBV30 and TRBJ1-2; unclear D gene. V gave up 4 bases and J gave up 2 bases, with 5 bases separating them. The CDR3 totals 11 residues. Germline V gene sequence: CDR1 GTSNPN, CDR2 SVGIG (reference sequence). For the CDR3, the DNA is TGTGCCTGGAACGGAAACTATGGCTACACCTTC. This codes for CAWNGNYGYTF.

This clone was counted once. The genes are TRBV7-8 and TRBJ2-7; tentatively, D is TRBD1 (6 bases). V was clipped by 5 bases and J by 1 base, with 15 bases between them. The V gene's germline CDR1 is SGHVS and CDR2 FQNEAQ. The length of the CDR3 is 15 residues. The CDR3 protein is CASSDRQGTSYEQYF. DNA of the CDR3: TGTGCCAGCAGCGACAGGCAGGGAACTTCCTACGAGCAGTACTTC.

This clone was detected once. This chain connects TRBV5-4 to TRBJ1-2, with D uncertain. This CDR3 has 14 amino acids. Trimming shortened V by 7 bases and J by 2 bases, and 15 bases separated the two germline ends. Germline CDR1 is SGHNT and CDR2 is YYREEE (reference sequence). The CDR3 DNA sequence: TGTGCCAGCCGACTGACGGGGTCAAACTATGGCTACACCTTC. It encodes CASRLTGSNYGYTF.

The rearrangement links TRBV7-2 to TRBJ1-5; D remains unclear. CDR1 is SGHTA, CDR2 FQGNSA, per germline. With 6 bases removed from V and 6 bases from J, the gap between germline ends came to 12 bases. The CDR3 runs 13 residues. CDR3 bases: TGTGCCAGCAGTCCAGGCGTCGCTCAGCCCCAGCATTTT. It yields the protein CASSPGVAQPQHF.

The chain joins TRBV28 to TRBJ1-4; 9 bases are shared with TRBD1. V shed 5 bases, J shed 8 bases, and the junction held 9 bases outside the gene matches. The germline V gene encodes CDR1 MDHEN and CDR2 SYDVKM. The CDR3 contains 15 residues. The CDR3 bases are TGTGCCAGCAGTACCACAGGGGGCACGCGGGAAAAACTGTTTTTT. This codes for CASSTTGGTREKLFF.

J is TRBJ1-1 and V is TRBV19; D is ambiguous. CDR1 is LNHDA, CDR2 SQIVND, per germline (reference sequence). CDR3 length equals 15 residues. V was cut by 5 bases and J by 3 bases, with 16 bases left in between. CDR3 residues: CASSRFRLKDTEAFF. The CDR3 DNA reads TGTGCCAGTAGTCGGTTCCGCCTCAAAGACACTGAAGCTTTCTTT.

The table lists this clone with a count of one. The CDR3 reads CATHPHRVGGYTF. The CDR3 nucleotides read TGTGCCACCCACCCTCACAGGGTAGGGGGCTACACCTTC. This chain connects TRBV10-3 to TRBJ1-2; possibly TRBD1 for D (6 bases). Trimming shortened V by 10 bases and J by 8 bases, and 20 bases separated the two germline ends. This CDR3 contains 13 residues. Germline-derived CDR1 and CDR2 are ENHRY and SYGVKD.